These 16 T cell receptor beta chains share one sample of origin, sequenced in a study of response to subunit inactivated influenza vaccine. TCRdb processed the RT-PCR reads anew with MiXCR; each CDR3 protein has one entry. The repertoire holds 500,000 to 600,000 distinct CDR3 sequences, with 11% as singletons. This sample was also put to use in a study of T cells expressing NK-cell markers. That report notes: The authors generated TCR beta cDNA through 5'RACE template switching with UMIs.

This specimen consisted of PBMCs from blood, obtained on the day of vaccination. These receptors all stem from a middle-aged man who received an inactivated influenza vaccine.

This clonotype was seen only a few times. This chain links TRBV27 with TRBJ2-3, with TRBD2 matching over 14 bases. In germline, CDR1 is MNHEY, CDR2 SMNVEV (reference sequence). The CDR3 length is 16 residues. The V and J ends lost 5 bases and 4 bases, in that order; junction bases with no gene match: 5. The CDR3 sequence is CASSPGTSGSSDTQYF. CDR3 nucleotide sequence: TGTGCCAGCAGTCCGGGGACTAGCGGGAGCTCAGATACGCAGTATTTT.

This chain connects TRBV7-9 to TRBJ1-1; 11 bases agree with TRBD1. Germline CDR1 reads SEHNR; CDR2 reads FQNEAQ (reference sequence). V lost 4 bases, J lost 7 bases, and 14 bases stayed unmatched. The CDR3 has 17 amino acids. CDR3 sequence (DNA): TGTGCCAGCAGCTCCTACCCGGACAGGGGGCATCATTTTGAAGCTTTCTTT. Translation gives CASSSYPDRGHHFEAFF.

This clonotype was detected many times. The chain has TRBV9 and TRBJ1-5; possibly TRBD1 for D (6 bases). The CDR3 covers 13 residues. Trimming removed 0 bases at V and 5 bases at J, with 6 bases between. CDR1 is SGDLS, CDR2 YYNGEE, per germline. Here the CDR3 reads CASSVGTDQPQHF. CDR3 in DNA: TGTGCCAGCAGCGTAGGGACAGATCAGCCCCAGCATTTT.

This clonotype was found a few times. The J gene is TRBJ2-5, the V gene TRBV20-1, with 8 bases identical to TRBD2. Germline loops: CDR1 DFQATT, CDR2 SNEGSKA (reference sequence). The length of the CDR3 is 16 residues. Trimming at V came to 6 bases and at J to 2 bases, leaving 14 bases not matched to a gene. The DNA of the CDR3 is TGCAGTGCCACCTCCCGGCTAGCGGGCATACAAGAGACCCAGTACTTC. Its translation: CSATSRLAGIQETQYF.

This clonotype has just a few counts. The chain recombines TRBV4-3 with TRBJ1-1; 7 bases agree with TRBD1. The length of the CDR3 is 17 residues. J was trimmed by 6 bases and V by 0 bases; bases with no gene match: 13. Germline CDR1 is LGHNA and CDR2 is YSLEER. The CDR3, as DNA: TGCGCCAGCAGCCAAGATTATACGGGACAGAGGGGCCCTGAAGCTTTCTTT. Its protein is CASSQDYTGQRGPEAFF.

CDR3 DNA: TGTGCCAGCAGTTTTGGACCCACAGGTGGCTACACCTTC. Protein: CASSFGPTGGYTF. This sequence joins TRBV12-3 or TRBV12-4 and TRBJ1-2, with a tentative D call TRBD1 (5 bases). The CDR3 is made up of 13 amino acids. V dropped 3 bases and J dropped 7 bases, with 12 bases sitting between them.

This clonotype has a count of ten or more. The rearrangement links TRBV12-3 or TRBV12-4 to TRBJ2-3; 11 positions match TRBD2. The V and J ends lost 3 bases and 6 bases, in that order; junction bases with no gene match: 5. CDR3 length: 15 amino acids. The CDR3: CASSFTSGSGDTQYF. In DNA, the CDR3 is TGTGCCAGCAGTTTCACTAGCGGGAGCGGGGATACGCAGTATTTT.

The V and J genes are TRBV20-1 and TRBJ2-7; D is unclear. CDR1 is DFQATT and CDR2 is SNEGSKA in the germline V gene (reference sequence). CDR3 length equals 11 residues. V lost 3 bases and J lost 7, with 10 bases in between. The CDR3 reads CSASVLREQYF. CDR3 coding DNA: TGCAGTGCTAGTGTACTTCGGGAGCAGTACTTC.

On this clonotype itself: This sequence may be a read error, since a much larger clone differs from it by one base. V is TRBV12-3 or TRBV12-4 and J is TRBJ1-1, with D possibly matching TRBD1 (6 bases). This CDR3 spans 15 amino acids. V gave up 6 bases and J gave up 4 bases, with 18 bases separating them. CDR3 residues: CASSGGHRLGTEAFF. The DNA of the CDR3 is TGTGCCAGCAGCGGGGGACATCGGCTCGGCACTGAAGCTTTCTTT.

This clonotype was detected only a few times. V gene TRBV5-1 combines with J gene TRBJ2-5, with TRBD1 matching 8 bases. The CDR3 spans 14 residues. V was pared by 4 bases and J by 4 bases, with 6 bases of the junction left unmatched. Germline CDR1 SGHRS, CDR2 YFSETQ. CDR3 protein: CASSPWTGSETQYF. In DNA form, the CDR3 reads TGCGCCAGCAGCCCCTGGACAGGGTCAGAGACCCAGTACTTC.

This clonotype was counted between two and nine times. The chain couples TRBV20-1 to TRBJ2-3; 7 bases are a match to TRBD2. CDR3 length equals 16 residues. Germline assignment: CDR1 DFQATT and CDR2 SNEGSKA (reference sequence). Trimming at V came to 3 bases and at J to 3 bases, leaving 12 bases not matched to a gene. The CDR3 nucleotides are TGCAGTGCTAGCCAAAGGGAGGCGGGAGCGACAGATACGCAGTATTTT. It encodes CSASQREAGATDTQYF.

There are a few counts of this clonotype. The CDR3 protein is CASSDRDPQGSLVTEAFF. The CDR3 nucleotides read TGCGCCAGCAGTGACCGCGACCCCCAGGGCAGTCTAGTCACTGAAGCTTTCTTT. The chain recombines TRBV10-2 with TRBJ1-1; D perhaps matches TRBD1 (5 bases). Deletions cut 3 bases from V and 4 bases from J, with 24 bases between. CDR1 and CDR2 (germline): WSHSY, SAAADI. The CDR3 covers 18 residues.

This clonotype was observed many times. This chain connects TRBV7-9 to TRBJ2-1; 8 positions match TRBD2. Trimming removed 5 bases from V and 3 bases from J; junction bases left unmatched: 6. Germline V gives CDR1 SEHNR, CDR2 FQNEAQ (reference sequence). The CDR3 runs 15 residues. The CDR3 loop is CASSVTTSVYNEQFF. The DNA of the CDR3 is TGTGCCAGCAGCGTGACGACTAGCGTCTACAATGAGCAGTTCTTC.

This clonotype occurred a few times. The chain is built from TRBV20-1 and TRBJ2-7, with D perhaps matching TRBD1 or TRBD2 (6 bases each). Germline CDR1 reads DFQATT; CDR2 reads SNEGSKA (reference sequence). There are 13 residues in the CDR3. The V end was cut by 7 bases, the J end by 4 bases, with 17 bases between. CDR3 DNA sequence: TGCAGTGGGGGGGCCGGGGGCATATACGAGCAGTACTTC. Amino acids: CSGGAGGIYEQYF.

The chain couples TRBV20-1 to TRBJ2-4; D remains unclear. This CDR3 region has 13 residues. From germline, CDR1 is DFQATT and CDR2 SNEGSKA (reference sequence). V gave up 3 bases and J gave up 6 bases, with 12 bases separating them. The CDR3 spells CSARSELGNIQYF. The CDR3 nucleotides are TGCAGTGCTAGGAGCGAGTTGGGAAACATTCAGTACTTC.

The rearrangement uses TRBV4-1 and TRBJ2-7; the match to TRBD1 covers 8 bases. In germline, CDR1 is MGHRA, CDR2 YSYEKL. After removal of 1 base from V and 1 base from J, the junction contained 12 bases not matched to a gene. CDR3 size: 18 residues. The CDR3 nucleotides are TGCGCCAGCAGCCAAGGCGTCAGGGGGCGGGTTGGGTCCTACGAGCAGTACTTC. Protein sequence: CASSQGVRGRVGSYEQYF.